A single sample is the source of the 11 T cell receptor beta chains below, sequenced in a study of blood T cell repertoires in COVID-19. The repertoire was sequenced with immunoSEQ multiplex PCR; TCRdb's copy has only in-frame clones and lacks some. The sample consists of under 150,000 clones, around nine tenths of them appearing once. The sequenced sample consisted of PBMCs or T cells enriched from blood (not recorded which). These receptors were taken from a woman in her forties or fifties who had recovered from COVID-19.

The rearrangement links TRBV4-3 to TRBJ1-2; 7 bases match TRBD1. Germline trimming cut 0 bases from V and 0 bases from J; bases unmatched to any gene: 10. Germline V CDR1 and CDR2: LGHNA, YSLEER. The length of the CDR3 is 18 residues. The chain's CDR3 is CASSQDRDSPEPNYGYTF. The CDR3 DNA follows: TGCGCCAGCAGCCAAGATCGGGACAGCCCTGAACCTAACTATGGCTACACCTTC.

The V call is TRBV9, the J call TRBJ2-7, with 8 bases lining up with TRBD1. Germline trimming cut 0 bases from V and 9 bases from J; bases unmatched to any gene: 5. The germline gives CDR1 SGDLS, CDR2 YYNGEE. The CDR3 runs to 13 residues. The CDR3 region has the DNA TGTGCCAGCAGCGTAGCCAACGACAGGGGGCAGTACTTC. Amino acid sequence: CASSVANDRGQYF. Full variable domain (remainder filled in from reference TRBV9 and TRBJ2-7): DSGVTQTPKHLITATGQRVTLRCSPRSGDLSVYWYQQSLDQGLQFLIQYYNGEERAKGNILERFSAQQFPDLHSELNLSSLELGDSALYFCASSVANDRGQYFGPGTRLTVT.

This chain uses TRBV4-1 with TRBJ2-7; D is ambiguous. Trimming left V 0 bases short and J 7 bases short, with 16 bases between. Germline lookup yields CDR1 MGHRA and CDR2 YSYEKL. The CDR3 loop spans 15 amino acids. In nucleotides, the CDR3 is TGCGCCAGCAGCCAAGATGAGACTCCTGCTTGGGAGCAGTACTTC. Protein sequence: CASSQDETPAWEQYF.

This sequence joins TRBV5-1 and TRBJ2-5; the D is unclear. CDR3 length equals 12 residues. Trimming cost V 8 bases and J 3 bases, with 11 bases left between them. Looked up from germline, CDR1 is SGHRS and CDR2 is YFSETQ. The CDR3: CASGVPKETQYF. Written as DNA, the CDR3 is TGCGCCAGTGGAGTCCCCAAAGAGACCCAGTACTTC.

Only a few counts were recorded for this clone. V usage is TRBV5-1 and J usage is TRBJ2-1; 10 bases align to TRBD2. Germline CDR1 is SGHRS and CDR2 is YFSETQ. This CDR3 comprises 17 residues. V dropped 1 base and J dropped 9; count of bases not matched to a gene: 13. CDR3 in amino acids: CASSLIPRERGGIEQFF. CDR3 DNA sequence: TGCGCCAGCAGCTTGATCCCTCGTGAGCGGGGGGGCATTGAGCAGTTCTTC.

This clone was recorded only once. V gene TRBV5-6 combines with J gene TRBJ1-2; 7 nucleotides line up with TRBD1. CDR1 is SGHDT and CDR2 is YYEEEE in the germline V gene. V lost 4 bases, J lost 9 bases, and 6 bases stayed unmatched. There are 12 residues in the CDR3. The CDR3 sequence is CASSRDRDSYTF. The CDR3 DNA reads TGTGCCAGCAGCCGAGACAGGGATAGCTACACCTTC.

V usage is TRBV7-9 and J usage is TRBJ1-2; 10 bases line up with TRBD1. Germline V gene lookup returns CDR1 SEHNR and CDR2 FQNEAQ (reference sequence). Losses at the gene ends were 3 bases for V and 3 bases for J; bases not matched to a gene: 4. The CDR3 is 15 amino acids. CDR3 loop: CASSLSGTGDYGYTF. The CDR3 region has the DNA TGTGCCAGCAGCTTGTCCGGGACAGGGGACTATGGCTACACCTTC. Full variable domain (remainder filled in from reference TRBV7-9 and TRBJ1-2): DTGVSQNPRHKITKRGQNVTFRCDPISEHNRLYWYRQTLGQGPEFLTYFQNEAQLEKSRLLSDRFSAERPKGSFSTLEIQRTEQGDSAMYLCASSLSGTGDYGYTFGSGTRLTVV.

The CDR3 protein is CASSVEGVGTEAFF. CDR3 nucleotide sequence: TGCGCCAGCAGTGTGGAGGGTGTAGGGACTGAAGCTTTCTTT. The chain carries TRBV10-2 and TRBJ1-1; D is uncertain. Trimming shortened V by 4 bases and J by 5 bases, and 14 bases separated the two germline ends. The germline gives CDR1 WSHSY, CDR2 SAAADI. This CDR3 contains 14 residues.

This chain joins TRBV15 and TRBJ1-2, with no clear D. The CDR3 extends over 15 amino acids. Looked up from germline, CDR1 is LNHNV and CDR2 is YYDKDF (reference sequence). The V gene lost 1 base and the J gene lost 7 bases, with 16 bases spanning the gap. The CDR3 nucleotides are TGTGCCACCAGCAGAGTTCTAAGCTCTGGGCTTGGCTACACCTTC. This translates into CATSRVLSSGLGYTF.

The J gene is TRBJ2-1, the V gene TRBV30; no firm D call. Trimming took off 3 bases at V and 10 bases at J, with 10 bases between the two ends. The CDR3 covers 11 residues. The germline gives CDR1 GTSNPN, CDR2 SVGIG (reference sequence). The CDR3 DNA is TGTGCCTGGAGAACTATGTCCGAGCAGTTCTTC. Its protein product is CAWRTMSEQFF.

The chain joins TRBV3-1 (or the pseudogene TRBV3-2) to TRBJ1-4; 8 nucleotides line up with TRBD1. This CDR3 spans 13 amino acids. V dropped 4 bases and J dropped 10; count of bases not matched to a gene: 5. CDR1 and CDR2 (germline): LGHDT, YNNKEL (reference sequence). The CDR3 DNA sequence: TGTGCCAGCAGCCCAGGGGGCAAGGTAAAACTGTTTTTT. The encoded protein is CASSPGGKVKLFF.